Listed here are 23 T cell receptor beta chains from one sample, sequenced in a study of identical twins. TCRdb processed the 5' RACE reads anew with MiXCR; each CDR3 protein has one entry. This repertoire shows 600,000 to 850,000 distinct CDR3 sequences, about 20% found once; its top ten account for around 13%. The data also belong to a second study, concerning T cells expressing NK-cell markers.

The sample comprised PBMCs. Every receptor here comes from a woman under 30 in good health.

The chain uses TRBV20-1 and TRBJ2-5; 7 nucleotides match TRBD2. Germline V lookup: CDR1 DFQATT, CDR2 SNEGSKA (reference sequence). This CDR3 comprises 12 residues. CDR3 sequence: CSRGDRTETQYF. CDR3 sequence (DNA): TGCAGCCGGGGGGATCGGACAGAGACCCAGTACTTC.

This chain uses TRBV12-3 or TRBV12-4 with TRBJ2-7; 9 bases line up with TRBD1. Trimming removed 4 bases from V and 4 bases from J; junction bases left unmatched: 8. This CDR3 has 15 amino acids. The CDR3 here is CASSYPGQGRYEQYF. As DNA, the CDR3 is TGTGCCAGCAGTTATCCGGGACAGGGTAGATACGAGCAGTACTTC.

This clonotype was seen a few times. This rearrangement joins TRBV6-1 to TRBJ1-2; 7 bases align to TRBD1. This CDR3 comprises 14 residues. The V gene's germline CDR1 is MNHNS and CDR2 SASEGT. The junction had 8 bases not matched to a gene; V was cut back by 6 bases and J by 4 bases. The CDR3 sequence is CASRIRRDSYGYTF. CDR3 DNA: TGTGCCAGCAGAATCCGCCGGGACAGCTATGGCTACACCTTC.

This clonotype was observed a few times. The chain couples TRBV20-1 to TRBJ2-5; no firm D call. Trimming pared 0 bases from V and 5 bases from J, leaving 4 bases between. In germline, CDR1 is DFQATT, CDR2 SNEGSKA (reference sequence). The length of the CDR3 is 11 residues. The CDR3 DNA follows: TGCAGTGCTAGAGAAAGGGAGACCCAGTACTTC. Amino acids: CSARERETQYF.

The J gene is TRBJ2-1, the V gene TRBV10-3, with a weak D call TRBD1 (5 bases). With 4 bases removed from V and 7 bases from J, the gap between germline ends came to 20 bases. This CDR3 contains 16 residues. CDR1 is ENHRY and CDR2 is SYGVKD in the germline V gene. The CDR3 sequence: CAISGGLWEGDNEQFF. The CDR3 nucleotides are TGTGCCATCAGTGGTGGGTTATGGGAAGGGGATAATGAGCAGTTCTTC.

This clonotype has a handful of counts. The chain joins TRBV5-6 to TRBJ2-7, with 7 bases that match TRBD1. The CDR3 extends over 13 amino acids. Germline values: CDR1 SGHDT, CDR2 YYEEEE. Trimming removed 5 bases from V and 0 bases from J; junction bases left unmatched: 2. CDR3 protein: CASRQGSSYEQYF. CDR3 sequence (DNA): TGTGCCAGCAGACAGGGGTCCTCCTACGAGCAGTACTTC.

This chain connects TRBV7-3 to TRBJ2-6; 7 positions agree with TRBD2. V shed 7 bases, J shed 0 bases, and the junction held 6 bases outside the gene matches. Germline-derived CDR1 and CDR2 are SGHTA and FQGTGA. The CDR3 is 16 amino acids. DNA of the CDR3: TGTGCCAGCACTCGGGGGACTATCTCTGGGGCCAACGTCCTGACTTTC. Its protein is CASTRGTISGANVLTF.

This rearrangement joins TRBV5-1 to TRBJ2-7, with TRBD1 matching over 7 bases. The CDR3 has 17 amino acids. J gave up 2 bases and V 3 bases, and 14 bases lay outside the gene matches. The germline V gene encodes CDR1 SGHRS and CDR2 YFSETQ. The CDR3 protein is CASSWTYMPGQTYEQYF. The CDR3 DNA reads as TGCGCCAGCAGCTGGACGTATATGCCGGGACAGACCTACGAGCAGTACTTC.

J is TRBJ1-2 and V is TRBV6-1, with 9 bases identical to TRBD1. The V gene's germline CDR1 is MNHNS and CDR2 SASEGT. V shed 6 bases and J 4 bases; nucleotides not matched to a gene: 9. The CDR3 consists of 15 residues. CDR3 nucleotides: TGTGCCAGCAGGGTGGGGACAGGGAGTGGCTATGGCTACACCTTC. Protein sequence: CASRVGTGSGYGYTF.

The chain joins TRBV18 to TRBJ2-2; 7 bases agree with TRBD2. With V trimmed by 0 bases and J by 0 bases, 4 bases remained unmatched. This CDR3 spans 17 amino acids. Germline V gene data show CDR1 as KGHSH and CDR2 as LQKENI. The CDR3 loop is CASSPPDGLANTGELFF. The CDR3 region has the DNA TGTGCCAGCTCACCACCTGACGGACTAGCGAACACCGGGGAGCTGTTTTTT.

This chain uses TRBV12-3 or TRBV12-4 with TRBJ1-2; a weak D match, TRBD1 (5 bases). The CDR3 covers 12 residues. With 6 bases removed from V and 4 bases from J, the gap between germline ends came to 9 bases. For the CDR3, the DNA is TGTGCCAGCAGCCCGACAGCCTATGGCTACACCTTC. It translates to CASSPTAYGYTF.

V and J are TRBV27 and TRBJ2-7, with D maybe TRBD1 (5 bases). The CDR3 length is 11 residues. Germline V gene lookup returns CDR1 MNHEY and CDR2 SMNVEV (reference sequence). Trimming cost V 10 bases and J 6 bases, with 13 bases left between them. CDR3 sequence (DNA): TGTGCCACCTCGCAGGGCGGCGAGCAGTACTTC. Protein product: CATSQGGEQYF.

In this sample, this clonotype turned up a few times. The rearrangement uses TRBV12-3 or TRBV12-4 and TRBJ2-5, with TRBD2 matching over 8 bases. V lost 6 bases, J lost 4 bases, and 7 bases stayed unmatched. The length of the CDR3 is 14 residues. This chain's CDR3 is CASSRPREGETQYF. In DNA, the CDR3 is TGTGCCAGCAGCCGCCCCCGGGAGGGAGAGACCCAGTACTTC.

The chain recombines TRBV12-3 or TRBV12-4 with TRBJ1-2, with D perhaps TRBD1 (5 bases). The CDR3 covers 16 residues. Trimming shortened V by 7 bases and J by 0 bases, and 18 bases separated the two germline ends. CDR3 nucleotide sequence: TGTGCCAGCACCATACGTGGAGGGGAAGCTAACTATGGCTACACCTTC. It yields the protein CASTIRGGEANYGYTF.

This sequence joins TRBV7-3 and TRBJ2-1; 7 bases align to TRBD2. Unmatched junction bases numbered 4, after V lost 2 bases and J lost 3 bases. CDR3 length: 15 amino acids. Germline V gene lookup returns CDR1 SGHTA and CDR2 FQGTGA. This chain's CDR3 is CASSLAGEDYNEQFF. Written as DNA, the CDR3 is TGTGCCAGCAGCTTAGCGGGGGAAGACTACAATGAGCAGTTCTTC.

The V gene is TRBV3-1, the J gene TRBJ2-5, with TRBD2 matching over 8 bases. Germline trimming cut 5 bases from V and 1 base from J; bases unmatched to any gene: 12. Germline V CDR1 and CDR2: LGHDT, YNNKEL (reference sequence). The CDR3 extends over 17 amino acids. The CDR3 region is CASSVSVGGAVQETQYF. CDR3 nucleotide sequence: TGTGCCAGCAGCGTTTCTGTCGGGGGGGCGGTCCAAGAGACCCAGTACTTC.

The J gene is TRBJ1-2, the V gene TRBV20-1; possible D gene TRBD1, 6 bases. This CDR3 has 13 residues. V shed 0 bases and J shed 12 bases, with 17 bases lying between them. Germline CDR1 reads DFQATT; CDR2 reads SNEGSKA (reference sequence). The chain's CDR3 is CSARDLSTGGDTF. CDR3 bases: TGCAGTGCTAGAGATCTCTCGACAGGAGGAGACACCTTC.

This clonotype was seen repeatedly, ten times or more. This rearrangement joins TRBV12-3 or TRBV12-4 to TRBJ2-1; 11 nucleotides agree with TRBD2. V trimming: 6 bases; J trimming: 9 bases; junction bases outside the gene matches: 7. The CDR3 runs 14 residues. CDR3 in DNA: TGTGCCAGCAGCCGACTAGCGGGAATGGGTGAGCAGTTCTTC. This encodes CASSRLAGMGEQFF.

This clonotype was seen more than once but under ten times. The chain carries TRBV7-9 and TRBJ2-1; no clear D gene. The CDR3 is made up of 13 amino acids. The V gene lost 3 bases and the J gene lost 7 bases, with 10 bases spanning the gap. Germline V gene sequence: CDR1 SEHNR, CDR2 FQNEAQ (reference sequence). The CDR3 here is CASSLLDGNEQFF. The CDR3 DNA follows: TGTGCCAGCAGCTTGTTAGACGGAAATGAGCAGTTCTTC.

This chain uses TRBV27 with TRBJ2-3, with D possibly being TRBD1 (6 bases). V lost 9 bases and J lost 2, with 21 bases in between. The CDR3 length is 16 residues. Germline lookup yields CDR1 MNHEY and CDR2 SMNVEV (reference sequence). CDR3 sequence: CARGAPLSRDTDTQYF. For the CDR3, the DNA is TGTGCCAGGGGGGCGCCTTTAAGTCGGGACACAGATACGCAGTATTTT.

This clonotype was counted between two and nine times. This chain's CDR3 is CASSFGEDTQYF. The CDR3 DNA reads as TGTGCCAGCAGTTTCGGGGAAGATACGCAGTATTTT. This chain joins TRBV27 and TRBJ2-3; TRBD2 is a possible D gene (5 bases). This CDR3 is built from 12 residues. Trimming removed 3 bases from V and 5 bases from J, with 6 bases in between. Looked up from germline, CDR1 is MNHEY and CDR2 is SMNVEV (reference sequence).

This chain links TRBV9 with TRBJ2-3, with 8 positions matching TRBD2. CDR3 length equals 15 residues. Germline V gives CDR1 SGDLS, CDR2 YYNGEE. The ends lost 4 bases at V and 4 bases at J; junction bases unmatched: 8. The CDR3 coding sequence is TGTGCCAGCAGCCCGAGACTAGCGCTCCCAGATACGCAGTATTTT. It specifies CASSPRLALPDTQYF.

A single count supports this clonotype. The V and J genes are TRBV4-3 and TRBJ2-7, with D unclear. The V and J ends lost 4 bases and 3 bases respectively, with 19 bases between them. The CDR3 loop spans 16 amino acids. The germline CDR1 and CDR2 sequences are LGHNA and YSLEER. The CDR3 protein is CASSPMVSGFRYEQYF. The CDR3 DNA is TGCGCCAGCAGCCCCATGGTTTCCGGGTTCCGCTACGAGCAGTACTTC.